The T cell receptor beta chain under discussion was sequenced for a study of T cells after yellow fever vaccination. Overall study results and limits: There was a small share of clonotypes that showed up in both the CD4 and CD8 compartments. Reappearing after the booster were most of the clones from primary vaccination (about 95% CD4, approximately 85% CD8). High-abundance clonotypes from the bulk population could contaminate FACS-sorted repertoires.

The CDR3 totals 14 residues. Per germline, CDR1 DFQATT and CDR2 SNEGSKA (reference sequence). Trimming took off 1 base at V and 5 bases at J, with 15 bases between the two ends. Remarks on this clonotype: No antigen is known for it.

Template switching with 5'RACE generated the TCR cDNA and added a universal primer site and UMIs. TCRdb passed the 5' RACE reads through MiXCR, listing each CDR3 protein once. Of 510,000 or so distinct CDR3 sequences listed, 15% to 20% are singletons. The source material was PBMCs, sampled 15 days after the yellow fever booster vaccination. This clonotype was obtained from a man aged 25 to 40 who received the YFV17D yellow fever vaccine. The chain couples TRBV20-1 to TRBJ2-7; tentatively, D is TRBD2 (5 bases). CDR3 amino acids: CSARVARAGNEQYF. DNA for the CDR3: TGCAGTGCTAGAGTCGCGAGGGCCGGGAACGAGCAGTACTTC.